The source of this T cell receptor (beta chain) is a study of T-cell reconstitution after alpha-beta-depleted transplantation in children. V lost 0 bases and J lost 12, with 15 bases in between. CDR1 is LGHDT, CDR2 YNNKEL, per germline (reference sequence). The CDR3 is 14 amino acids. During its preparation, the TCRbeta library received unique molecular identifiers. TCRdb re-analysed the PCR reads in MiXCR, keeping a single row per CDR3 protein. This sample has around 300,000 distinct CDR3 sequences, with about 9.4% found just once. Study findings and constraints: Recipient T cells and thymic progenitors that survived gave rise to the high TCRbeta diversity observed at day 60 in some patients. Expanded clones from the graft, numbering several hundred, reportedly supplied alpha-beta T cells about two months after transplant. Fresh T-cell production supplied most of the T-cell counts and diversity seen one year after transplant.

This clonotype was detected ten times or more. Its cognate antigen is unknown. Sequencing used PBMCs, obtained before TCRalphabeta/CD19-depleted stem cell transplant. V gene TRBV3-1 combines with J gene TRBJ2-1; D gene unclear. This TCR derives from a boy in the first two years of life with acute myeloid leukemia, due to receive a stem cell transplant. The CDR3 spells CASSQDSRSSRQFF. In DNA, the CDR3 is TGTGCCAGCAGCCAAGATTCTCGGAGTAGCCGGCAGTTCTTC.